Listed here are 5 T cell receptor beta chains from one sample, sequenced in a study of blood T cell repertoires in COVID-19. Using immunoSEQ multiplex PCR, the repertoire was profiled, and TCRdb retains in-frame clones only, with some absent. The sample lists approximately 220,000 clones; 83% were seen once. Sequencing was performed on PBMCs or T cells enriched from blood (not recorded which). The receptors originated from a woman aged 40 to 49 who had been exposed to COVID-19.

As DNA, the CDR3 is TGCGCCAGCAGCCGGGGGACAGGGGGCGTTTGGACTGAAGCTTTCTTT. It yields the protein CASSRGTGGVWTEAFF. The rearrangement uses TRBV5-1 and TRBJ1-1; 12 bases line up with TRBD1. The CDR3 covers 16 residues. V lost 4 bases and J lost 5; bases outside the gene matches: 9. Germline CDR1 is SGHRS and CDR2 is YFSETQ.

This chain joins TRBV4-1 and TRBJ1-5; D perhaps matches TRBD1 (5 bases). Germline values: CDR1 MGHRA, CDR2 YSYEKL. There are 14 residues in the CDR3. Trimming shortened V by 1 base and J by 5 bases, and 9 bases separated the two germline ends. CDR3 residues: CASSQVRAYQPQHF. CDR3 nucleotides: TGCGCCAGCAGCCAAGTCAGGGCGTATCAGCCCCAGCATTTT.

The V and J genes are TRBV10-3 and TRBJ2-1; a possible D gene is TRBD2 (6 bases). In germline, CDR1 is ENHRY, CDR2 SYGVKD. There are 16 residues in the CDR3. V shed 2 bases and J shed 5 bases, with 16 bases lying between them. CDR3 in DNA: TGTGCCATCAGTGAGCCGGGACTCATGCCTAACAATGAGCAGTTCTTC. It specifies CAISEPGLMPNNEQFF.

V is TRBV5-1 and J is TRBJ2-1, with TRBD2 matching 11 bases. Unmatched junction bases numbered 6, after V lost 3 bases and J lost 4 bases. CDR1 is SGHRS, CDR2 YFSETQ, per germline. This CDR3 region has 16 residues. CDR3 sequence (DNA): TGCGCCAGCAGCTGGGGGGGACTAGCGGCTTACAATGAGCAGTTCTTC. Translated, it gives CASSWGGLAAYNEQFF.

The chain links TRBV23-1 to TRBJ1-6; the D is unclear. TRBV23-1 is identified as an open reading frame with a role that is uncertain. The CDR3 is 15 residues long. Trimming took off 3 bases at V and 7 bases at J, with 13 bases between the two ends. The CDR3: CASSQERITNSPLHF. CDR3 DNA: TGCGCCAGCAGTCAGGAGAGGATCACAAATTCACCCCTCCACTTT.